In its sample, the clone carrying this T cell receptor (beta chain) was seen many times. Its cognate antigen is unknown. The CDR3 is made up of 13 amino acids. Trimming removed 2 bases at V and 10 bases at J, with 17 bases between. Germline values: CDR1 GTSNPN, CDR2 SVGIG (reference sequence). Over 18 months, lack of ophthalmopathy progression marked Graves' hyperthyroidism as stable. The investigators amplified TCR beta CDR3 regions from RNA transcripts. The study used the HTBI primer set for a first-round RT-PCR of the TCR CDR3. One entry per CDR3 protein, called by TCRdb with MiXCR from the multiplex PCR reads. The sample contains about 520,000 distinct CDR3 sequences, less than 25% of which appear only once. This entry comes from a study of T cells in Graves' hyperthyroidism and ophthalmopathy. Background on the study: Pretreatment peripheral blood was obtained at initial diagnosis. Overall study findings and caveats: Researchers found most expanded thyroid clonotypes above 0.001 in blood as well.

The rearrangement uses TRBV30 and TRBJ1-2; D not resolved. The receptor's source is a man aged 18 to 35 with Graves' hyperthyroidism. The sample taken for sequencing was blood. As DNA, the CDR3 is TGTGCCTGGAGTCCGGACGGACCTTCCAACTACACCTTC. Amino acids: CAWSPDGPSNYTF.